This passage covers 28 T cell receptor beta chains from one sample sequenced in a study of identical twins. One entry per CDR3 protein results from TCRdb running MiXCR on the 5' RACE reads. The table shows hundreds of thousands of distinct CDR3 sequences, with under 25% occurring only once. This sample was also put to use in a study of yellow fever vaccine responses in identical twins.

The material sequenced was CD4+ T cells sorted from blood. The receptors originated from a woman under 30 in good health.

This clonotype occurred once. This chain joins TRBV28 and TRBJ2-1, with TRBD1 as a possible D gene (7 bases). The V and J ends lost 10 bases and 0 bases respectively, with 31 bases between them. The CDR3 runs to 20 residues. Germline V lookup: CDR1 MDHEN, CDR2 SYDVKM. This chain's CDR3 is CATLPPQGGPGISSYNEQFF. The CDR3 DNA reads TGTGCCACCCTTCCCCCCCAGGGGGGCCCAGGAATAAGCTCCTACAATGAGCAGTTCTTC.

This clonotype was picked up a small number of times. The chain has TRBV12-3 or TRBV12-4 and TRBJ1-1, with TRBD1 matching 9 bases. The CDR3 totals 17 residues. J was trimmed by 0 bases and V by 5 bases; bases with no gene match: 10. CDR3 residues: CASSPTGTGTMNTEAFF. In DNA form, the CDR3 reads TGTGCCAGCAGTCCGACCGGGACAGGGACAATGAACACTGAAGCTTTCTTT.

This clonotype has a handful of counts. The chain uses TRBV2 and TRBJ1-1; D remains ambiguous. CDR1 is SNHLY, CDR2 FYNNEI, per germline. The CDR3 runs to 13 residues. V was pared by 7 bases and J by 0 bases, with 9 bases between. CDR3 in amino acids: CASTPWVNTEAFF. The CDR3 DNA is TGTGCCAGCACCCCATGGGTGAACACTGAAGCTTTCTTT. The full variable domain, its missing parts supplied by reference TRBV2 and TRBJ1-1, is EPEVTQTPSHQVTQMGQEVILRCVPISNHLYFYWYRQILGQKVEFLVSFYNNEISEKSEIFDDQFSVERPDGSNFTLKIRSTKLEDSAMYFCASTPWVNTEAFFGQGTRLTVV.

This clonotype has just a few counts. This chain connects TRBV18 to TRBJ2-7; D is perhaps TRBD1 (6 bases). The CDR3 consists of 13 residues. Germline V gene lookup returns CDR1 KGHSH and CDR2 LQKENI. V was pared by 4 bases and J by 6 bases, with 13 bases between. The CDR3: CASSLQQGREQYF. Written as DNA, the CDR3 is TGTGCCAGCTCACTACAACAGGGTCGCGAGCAGTACTTC.

The chain carries TRBV2 and TRBJ2-4; 7 nucleotides align to TRBD1. Germline V gene lookup returns CDR1 SNHLY and CDR2 FYNNEI. There are 20 residues in the CDR3. Germline trimming cut 2 bases from V and 3 bases from J; bases unmatched to any gene: 19. CDR3 coding DNA: TGTGCCAGCAGTGAATTTGCCCAGCTCCGGACAGGAGGTGACAAAAACATTCAGTACTTC. Encoded protein: CASSEFAQLRTGGDKNIQYF.

This clonotype was found a few times. The chain couples TRBV5-1 to TRBJ1-1; possibly TRBD1 for D (6 bases). Looked up from germline, CDR1 is SGHRS and CDR2 is YFSETQ. There are 16 residues in the CDR3. V lost 0 bases and J lost 2, with 14 bases in between. The CDR3 is CASSLAFGQQNTEAFF. The CDR3 coding sequence is TGCGCCAGCAGCTTGGCTTTTGGACAGCAAAACACTGAAGCTTTCTTT.

The V and J genes are TRBV29-1 and TRBJ2-2; D gene ambiguous. This CDR3 region has 11 residues. The germline gives CDR1 SQVTM, CDR2 ANQGSEA. Trimming cost V 3 bases and J 6 bases, with 5 bases left between them. The chain's CDR3 is CSVEWAGELFF. In DNA form, the CDR3 reads TGCAGCGTTGAGTGGGCCGGGGAGCTGTTTTTT.

The V gene is TRBV2, the J gene TRBJ2-2, with a possible D match to TRBD1 (5 bases). Trimming took off 4 bases at V and 0 bases at J, with 9 bases between the two ends. The CDR3 consists of 15 residues. Germline CDR1 is SNHLY and CDR2 is FYNNEI. The CDR3 sequence is CASSGTLPNTGELFF. CDR3 DNA sequence: TGTGCCAGCAGTGGGACACTTCCGAACACCGGGGAGCTGTTTTTT.

This chain joins TRBV5-1 and TRBJ2-2; 7 nucleotides match TRBD2. V lost 4 bases and J lost 4; bases outside the gene matches: 16. This CDR3 has 18 amino acids. Germline CDR1 and CDR2: SGHRS and YFSETQ. The CDR3 DNA follows: TGCGCCAGCAGCCCCCACGGCGGCCTAGCGGAGTCCACCGGGGAGCTGTTTTTT. Translation: CASSPHGGLAESTGELFF. Variable domain in full (rest from reference TRBV5-1 and TRBJ2-2): KAGVTQTPRYLIKTRGQQVTLSCSPISGHRSVSWYQQTPGQGLQFLFEYFSETQRNKGNFPGRFSGRQFSNSRSEMNVSTLELGDSALYLCASSPHGGLAESTGELFFGEGSRLTVL.

The J gene is TRBJ2-7, the V gene TRBV2, with 9 bases fitting TRBD1. The junction had 8 bases not matched to a gene; V was cut back by 8 bases and J by 0 bases. CDR3 size: 15 residues. Germline loops: CDR1 SNHLY, CDR2 FYNNEI. This CDR3 reads CASLKGQGLSYEQYF. CDR3 sequence (DNA): TGTGCCAGCTTAAAGGGACAGGGCCTCTCCTACGAGCAGTACTTC.

The chain links TRBV12-3 or TRBV12-4 to TRBJ2-5; the match to TRBD1 covers 9 bases. J was trimmed by 4 bases and V by 5 bases; bases with no gene match: 5. This CDR3 has 14 residues. CDR3 nucleotides: TGTGCCAGCAGTAGGGACAGGGAAAGAGAGACCCAGTACTTC. This sequence encodes CASSRDRERETQYF.

This clonotype was picked up one time. An end of the junction does not agree with germline; a read error may underlie this. This rearrangement joins TRBV20-1 to TRBJ2-1; D may be TRBD2 (6 bases). This CDR3 comprises 16 residues. From germline, CDR1 is DFQATT and CDR2 SNEGSKA (reference sequence). The CDR3 spells CCARLWGGMFYNEQFF. CDR3 in DNA: TGCTGTGCGCGTCTGTGGGGCGGGATGTTCTACAATGAGCAGTTCTTC.

This clonotype was counted only a few times. The gene calls are TRBV27 and TRBJ2-7; D may be TRBD1 or TRBD2 (6 bases each). Germline loops: CDR1 MNHEY, CDR2 SMNVEV (reference sequence). The CDR3 is made up of 13 amino acids. Trimming cost V 3 bases and J 6 bases, with 12 bases left between them. The CDR3 DNA sequence: TGTGCCAGCAGTTTGGGCAGGGGAGGCGAGCAGTACTTC. Amino acids: CASSLGRGGEQYF.

The chain couples TRBV15 to TRBJ2-1; D not resolved. Trimming cost V 8 bases and J 0 bases, with 14 bases left between them. CDR3 length: 15 residues. From germline, CDR1 is LNHNV and CDR2 YYDKDF (reference sequence). The CDR3 DNA sequence: TGTGCCACCGCCGGGTCGCGGAGCTCCTACAATGAGCAGTTCTTC. Its protein is CATAGSRSSYNEQFF.

V and J are TRBV20-1 and TRBJ2-3; 8 positions match TRBD2. Germline CDR1 reads DFQATT; CDR2 reads SNEGSKA (reference sequence). Trimming took 5 bases from V and 3 from J; bases not matched to a gene: 10. There are 15 residues in the CDR3. CDR3 loop: CSAPGAGAGTDTQYF. The DNA for the CDR3 is TGCAGTGCTCCAGGAGCGGGGGCTGGGACAGATACGCAGTATTTT.

This clonotype was seen at least ten times. The gene calls are TRBV5-1 and TRBJ1-1, with unresolved D. The CDR3 runs 14 residues. V lost 6 bases, J lost 5 bases, and 17 bases lay in between. Germline V gene sequence: CDR1 SGHRS, CDR2 YFSETQ. The DNA of the CDR3 is TGCGCCAGCATTCATGGGCTGGGAGAAACTGAAGCTTTCTTT. It codes for CASIHGLGETEAFF.

The J gene is TRBJ1-5, the V gene TRBV20-1, with D perhaps matching TRBD1 (6 bases). CDR3 length: 12 residues. From germline, CDR1 is DFQATT and CDR2 SNEGSKA (reference sequence). V was pared by 7 bases and J by 6 bases, with 13 bases between. The CDR3 coding sequence is TGCAGTGGGGGGCGCTCGGGTCAGCCCCAGCATTTT. As protein: CSGGRSGQPQHF.

The chain couples TRBV3-1 to TRBJ2-3; no definite D call. Germline assignment: CDR1 LGHDT and CDR2 YNNKEL (reference sequence). The CDR3 spans 16 residues. The V end lost 0 bases, the J end lost 2 bases, and 12 bases lay between the germline ends. CDR3: CASSQEAGEVTDTQYF. CDR3 nucleotide sequence: TGTGCCAGCAGCCAAGAGGCTGGCGAGGTCACAGATACGCAGTATTTT.

The chain joins TRBV4-2 to TRBJ2-4, with TRBD2 matching over 9 bases. Per germline, CDR1 LGHNA and CDR2 YNFKEQ. The V gene end was trimmed by 1 base and the J gene end by 7 bases; junction bases not matched to a gene: 5. The CDR3 length is 15 residues. CDR3 in DNA: TGTGCCAGCAGCCAAGGCGGCGCGGGAGGGAACATTCAGTACTTC. Its protein product is CASSQGGAGGNIQYF.

This clonotype was recorded a few times. The V gene is TRBV7-2, the J gene TRBJ2-5, with 9 bases lining up with TRBD2. This CDR3 region has 16 residues. CDR1 SGHTA and CDR2 FQGNSA come from the germline V gene. V was pared by 0 bases and J by 3 bases, with 5 bases of the junction left unmatched. The CDR3 loop is CASSLALLAGKETQYF. The CDR3 bases are TGTGCCAGCAGCTTAGCACTCCTAGCGGGGAAAGAGACCCAGTACTTC.

This clonotype was seen a handful of times. This chain links TRBV12-3 or TRBV12-4 with TRBJ1-5, with TRBD1 matching over 8 bases. V was pared by 3 bases and J by 7 bases, with 14 bases of the junction left unmatched. There are 17 residues in the CDR3. CDR3 sequence (DNA): TGTGCCAGCAGTTTCGGTTTCAGGGGGACAGGTGGGCAGCCCCAGCATTTT. It encodes CASSFGFRGTGGQPQHF.

V and J are TRBV20-1 and TRBJ1-6; a possible D gene is TRBD1 (6 bases). Per the germline V gene, CDR1 is DFQATT and CDR2 is SNEGSKA (reference sequence). CDR3 length: 13 residues. V was pared by 7 bases and J by 8 bases, with 15 bases between. In DNA, the CDR3 is TGCAGTGTTGGGCAGGGGACATATTCACCCCTCCACTTT. This sequence encodes CSVGQGTYSPLHF.

The chain employs TRBV27 and TRBJ2-7; 16 bases agree with TRBD2. The CDR3 is made up of 18 amino acids. Germline V gene sequence: CDR1 MNHEY, CDR2 SMNVEV (reference sequence). Losses at the gene ends were 0 bases for V and 3 bases for J; bases not matched to a gene: 5. Here the CDR3 reads CASSLSGLAGGAVYEQYF. Written as DNA, the CDR3 is TGTGCCAGCAGTTTATCGGGACTAGCGGGAGGGGCCGTCTACGAGCAGTACTTC.

The chain employs TRBV5-1 and TRBJ2-1; weak D call: TRBD2 (6 bases). Per the germline V gene, CDR1 is SGHRS and CDR2 is YFSETQ. Trimming cost V 0 bases and J 0 bases, with 7 bases left between them. The CDR3 is 15 residues long. The CDR3 nucleotides are TGCGCCAGCAGCTTGGAGACTAGCTCCTACAATGAGCAGTTCTTC. It yields the protein CASSLETSSYNEQFF.

This clonotype was seen more than once but under ten times. V is TRBV10-3 and J is TRBJ2-7, with 8 nucleotides matching TRBD2. The CDR3 is made up of 14 amino acids. V shed 0 bases and J 5 bases; nucleotides not matched to a gene: 3. CDR1 is ENHRY, CDR2 SYGVKD, per germline. DNA for the CDR3: TGTGCCATCAGTGAGTCGAGCGGGAGCAACGAGCAGTACTTC. Translating gives CAISESSGSNEQYF.

The chain carries TRBV4-1 and TRBJ1-4; TRBD1 is a possible D gene (6 bases). This CDR3 contains 16 residues. CDR1 and CDR2 (germline): MGHRA, YSYEKL. Trimming cost V 4 bases and J 1 base, with 13 bases left between them. CDR3 protein: CASSPYRDGTNEKLFF. In nucleotides, the CDR3 is TGCGCCAGCAGCCCCTACAGGGACGGAACTAATGAAAAACTGTTTTTT.

The table lists this clonotype with a few counts. The chain links TRBV12-3 or TRBV12-4 to TRBJ2-2; D possibly uses TRBD1 or TRBD2 (5 bases each). V was clipped by 5 bases and J by 2 bases, with 18 bases between them. This CDR3 has 17 amino acids. CDR3 in amino acids: CASSLMTPGPNTGELFF. The DNA for the CDR3 is TGTGCCAGCAGTCTAATGACCCCGGGACCAAACACCGGGGAGCTGTTTTTT.

This clonotype was seen a few times. The chain recombines TRBV5-6 with TRBJ1-5; D not resolved. Germline-derived CDR1 and CDR2 are SGHDT and YYEEEE. Trimming removed 1 base from V and 0 bases from J, with 8 bases in between. CDR3 length: 15 amino acids. The CDR3 loop reads CASSLSPNSNQPQHF. CDR3 DNA sequence: TGTGCCAGCAGCTTGTCCCCGAATAGCAATCAGCCCCAGCATTTT.